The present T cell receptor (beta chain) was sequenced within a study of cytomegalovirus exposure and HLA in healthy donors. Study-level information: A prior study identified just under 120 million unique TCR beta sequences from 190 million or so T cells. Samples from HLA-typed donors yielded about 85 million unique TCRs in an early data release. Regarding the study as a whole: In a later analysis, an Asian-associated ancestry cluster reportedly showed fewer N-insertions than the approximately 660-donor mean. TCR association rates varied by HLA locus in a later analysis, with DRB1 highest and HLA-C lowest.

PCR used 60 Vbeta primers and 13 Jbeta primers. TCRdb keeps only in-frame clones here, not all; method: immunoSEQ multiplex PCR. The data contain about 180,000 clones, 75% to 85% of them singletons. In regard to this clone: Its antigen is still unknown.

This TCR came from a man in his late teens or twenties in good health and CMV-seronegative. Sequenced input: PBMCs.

CDR3 region: CASTPHGLAGFSSYNEQFF. The CDR3 DNA reads TGTGCCAGCACTCCTCATGGACTAGCGGGCTTCAGCTCCTACAATGAGCAGTTCTTC. This rearrangement joins TRBV6-4 to TRBJ2-1; the match to TRBD2 covers 11 bases. The junction had 14 bases not matched to a gene; V was cut back by 7 bases and J by 0 bases. The CDR3 runs to 19 residues. Germline values: CDR1 MRHNA, CDR2 SNTAGT.